Each of the 4 T cell receptor beta chains below was sequenced from the same sample in a study of breast tumors, draining lymph nodes, adjacent tissues. Axillary draining lymph nodes of breast cancer patients supplied the node samples. Each CDR3 protein is one row after TCRdb ran MiXCR on the multiplex PCR reads. The top ten hold 4% to 5.5% of the sample, which has about 180,000 distinct CDR3 sequences, approximately 33% seen once. The specimen was axillary lymph node tissue. The source is a female donor with breast cancer. Some clones in this sample may be carry-over from other donors' samples.

The rearrangement joins TRBV27 to TRBJ2-7; no clear D. Germline lookup yields CDR1 MNHEY and CDR2 SMNVEV (reference sequence). This CDR3 region has 13 residues. The V end was cut by 5 bases, the J end by 6 bases, with 14 bases between. CDR3 nucleotide sequence: TGTGCCAGCAGTCCTATTATAGGCGGCGAGCAGTACTTC. Its protein product is CASSPIIGGEQYF.

This clonotype was recorded at least ten times. V usage is TRBV10-3 and J usage is TRBJ2-2; D might be TRBD2 (5 bases). Germline lookup yields CDR1 ENHRY and CDR2 SYGVKD. CDR3 length equals 13 residues. Trimming shortened V by 10 bases and J by 5 bases, and 14 bases separated the two germline ends. In DNA form, the CDR3 reads TGTGCCACTGCCTCAGAGGGAACCGGGGAGCTGTTTTTT. Translation gives CATASEGTGELFF.

This clonotype has ten or more counts. The chain has TRBV15 and TRBJ1-2; TRBD1 is a possible D gene (6 bases). Germline V lookup: CDR1 LNHNV, CDR2 YYDKDF (reference sequence). The CDR3 extends over 16 amino acids. V lost 5 bases and J lost 4, with 20 bases in between. CDR3 sequence (DNA): TGTGCCACCAGCCCACGGAGGGGGGGTTTAGTCTATGGCTACACCTTC. It translates to CATSPRRGGLVYGYTF.

This clonotype has ten or more counts. This could be a read error, since a much larger clone is one nucleotide away. J is TRBJ2-6 and V is TRBV5-5; D is possibly TRBD1 (5 bases). The CDR3 spans 15 residues. Trimming cost V 2 bases and J 2 bases, with 8 bases left between them. The germline V gene encodes CDR1 SGHKS and CDR2 YYEKEE (reference sequence). CDR3 region: CASSFQGPGANVLTF. The CDR3 nucleotides read TGTGCCAGCAGCTTCCAGGGTCCTGGGGCCAACGTCCTGACTTTC.